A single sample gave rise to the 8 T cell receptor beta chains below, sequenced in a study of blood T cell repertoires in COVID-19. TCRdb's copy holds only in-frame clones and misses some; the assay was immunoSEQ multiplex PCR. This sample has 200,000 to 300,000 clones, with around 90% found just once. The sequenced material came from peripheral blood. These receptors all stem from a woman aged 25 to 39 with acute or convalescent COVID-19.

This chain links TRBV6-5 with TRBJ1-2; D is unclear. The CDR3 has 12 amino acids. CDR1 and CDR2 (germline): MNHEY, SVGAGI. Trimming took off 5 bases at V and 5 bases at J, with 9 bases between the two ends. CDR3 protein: CASSPRNYGYTF. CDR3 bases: TGTGCCAGCAGTCCCAGAAATTATGGCTACACCTTC.

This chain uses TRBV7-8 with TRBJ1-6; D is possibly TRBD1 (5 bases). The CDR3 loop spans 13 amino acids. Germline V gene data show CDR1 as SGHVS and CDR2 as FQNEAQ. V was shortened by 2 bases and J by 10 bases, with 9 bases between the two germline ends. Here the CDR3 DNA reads TGTGCCAGCAGCTTAAGGGGAGGGTCACCCCTCCACTTT. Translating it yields CASSLRGGSPLHF.

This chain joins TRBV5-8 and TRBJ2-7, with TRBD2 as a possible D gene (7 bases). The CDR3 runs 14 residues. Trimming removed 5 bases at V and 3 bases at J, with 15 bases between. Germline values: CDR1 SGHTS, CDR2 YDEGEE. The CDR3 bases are TGTGCCAGCAGTTTACGGGGGGCCTACTACGAGCAGTACTTC. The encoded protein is CASSLRGAYYEQYF.

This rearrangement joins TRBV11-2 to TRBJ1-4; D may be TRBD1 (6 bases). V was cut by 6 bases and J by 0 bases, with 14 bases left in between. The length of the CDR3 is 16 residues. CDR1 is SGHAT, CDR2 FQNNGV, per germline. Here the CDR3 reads CASSWTVLATNEKLFF. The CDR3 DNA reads TGTGCCAGCAGTTGGACAGTTCTTGCAACTAATGAAAAACTGTTTTTT.

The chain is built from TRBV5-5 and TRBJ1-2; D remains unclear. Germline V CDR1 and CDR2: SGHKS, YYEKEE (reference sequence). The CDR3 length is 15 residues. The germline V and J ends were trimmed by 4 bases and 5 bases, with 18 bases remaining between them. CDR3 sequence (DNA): TGTGCCAGCAGCCCCGAGCGTGCGGCTTCTTATGGCTACACCTTC. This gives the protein CASSPERAASYGYTF.

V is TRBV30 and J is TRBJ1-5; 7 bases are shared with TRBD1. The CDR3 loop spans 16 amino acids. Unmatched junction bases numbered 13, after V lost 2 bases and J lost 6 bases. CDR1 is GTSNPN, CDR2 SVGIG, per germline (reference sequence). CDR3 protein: CAWSPPGAGGRQPQHF. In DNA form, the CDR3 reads TGTGCCTGGAGTCCACCGGGGGCAGGGGGACGTCAGCCCCAGCATTTT. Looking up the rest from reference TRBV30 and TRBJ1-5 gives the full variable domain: SQTIHQWPATLVQPVGSPLSLECTVEGTSNPNLYWYRQAAGRGLQLLFYSVGIGQISSEVPQNLSASRPQDRQFILSSKKLLLSDSGFYLCAWSPPGAGGRQPQHFGDGTRLSIL.

The CDR3 DNA follows: TGTGCCAGTAGTATGACCGGGTTTGGGACTAGCAAGTTCTTC. Translation: CASSMTGFGTSKFF. The rearrangement uses TRBV19 and TRBJ2-1, with 9 positions matching TRBD2. The germline V gene has CDR1 LNHDA and CDR2 SQIVND (reference sequence). J was trimmed by 14 bases and V by 3 bases; bases with no gene match: 11. This CDR3 spans 14 amino acids.

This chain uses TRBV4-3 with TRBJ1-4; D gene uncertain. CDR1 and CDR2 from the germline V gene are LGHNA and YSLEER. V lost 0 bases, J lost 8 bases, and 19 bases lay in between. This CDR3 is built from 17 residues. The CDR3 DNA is TGCGCCAGCAGCCAAGATACTCGGACGGAGCGGTCCGAAAAACTGTTTTTT. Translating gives CASSQDTRTERSEKLFF.